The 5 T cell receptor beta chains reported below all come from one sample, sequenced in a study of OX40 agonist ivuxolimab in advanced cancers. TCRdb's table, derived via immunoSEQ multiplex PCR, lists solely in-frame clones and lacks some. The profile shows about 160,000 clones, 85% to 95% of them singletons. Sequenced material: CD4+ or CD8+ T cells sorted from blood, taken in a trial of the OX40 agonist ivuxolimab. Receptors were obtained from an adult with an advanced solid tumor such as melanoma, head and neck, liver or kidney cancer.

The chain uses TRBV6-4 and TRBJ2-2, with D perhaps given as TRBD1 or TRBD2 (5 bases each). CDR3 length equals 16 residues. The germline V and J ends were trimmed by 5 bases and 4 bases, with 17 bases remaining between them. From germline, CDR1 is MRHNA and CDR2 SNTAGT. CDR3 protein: CASSPTRGASTGELFF. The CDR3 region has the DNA TGTGCCAGCAGTCCCACCCGAGGGGCGAGCACCGGGGAGCTGTTTTTT.

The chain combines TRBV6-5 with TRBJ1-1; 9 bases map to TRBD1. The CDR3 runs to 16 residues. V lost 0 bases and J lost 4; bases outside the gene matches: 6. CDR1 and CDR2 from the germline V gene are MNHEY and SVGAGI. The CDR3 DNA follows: TGTGCCAGCAGTTACTCACAGGGGGCGCCGGGCACTGAAGCTTTCTTT. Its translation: CASSYSQGAPGTEAFF.

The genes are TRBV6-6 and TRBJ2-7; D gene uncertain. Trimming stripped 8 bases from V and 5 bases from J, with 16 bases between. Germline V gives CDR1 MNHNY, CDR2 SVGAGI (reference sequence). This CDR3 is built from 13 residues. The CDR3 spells CASSTHVGDEQYF. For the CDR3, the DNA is TGTGCCAGCTCGACCCACGTTGGAGACGAGCAGTACTTC.

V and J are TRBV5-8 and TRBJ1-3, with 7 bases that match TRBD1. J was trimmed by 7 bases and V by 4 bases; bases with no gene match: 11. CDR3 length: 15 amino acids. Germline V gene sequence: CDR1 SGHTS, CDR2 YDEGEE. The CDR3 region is CASSIRDSPRNTIYF. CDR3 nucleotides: TGTGCCAGCAGCATCCGGGACAGCCCGCGCAACACCATATATTTT.

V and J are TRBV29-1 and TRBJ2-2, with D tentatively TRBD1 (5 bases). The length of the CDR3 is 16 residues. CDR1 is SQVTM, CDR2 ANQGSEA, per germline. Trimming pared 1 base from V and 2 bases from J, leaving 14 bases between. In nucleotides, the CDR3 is TGCAGCGTTGAAGGAGGCAGGGTATCTAACACCGGGGAGCTGTTTTTT. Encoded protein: CSVEGGRVSNTGELFF.